This is a list of T cell receptor beta chains from one sample in a study of graft-versus-host responses after intestinal transplantation. Assay used: immunoSEQ multiplex PCR; TCRdb lists only in-frame clones, some missing. The data contain some 10,000 clones, approximately 80% of them singletons. Sequences were derived from ileum tissue, sampled 500 to 550 days after intestinal transplant. The receptors come from a human patient who received an intestinal transplant, so some T cells may come from the graft donor. Both conserved end residues are part of each CDR3. The order of the fields is J gene, CDR3 length, clone size, D gene, V gene, CDR3 protein, CDR3 DNA. The D gene is left open where the match is weak. Size tells how often a clone was seen (once, few, many) or the class of an expanded clone, and some rows leave it out.

j_gene: TRBJ1-3; len: 11; abundance: -; d_gene: -; v_gene: TRBV27; CDR3aa: CASSPRNTIYF; CDR3nt: TGTGCCAGCAGTCCGAGAAACACCATATATTTT
j_gene: TRBJ1-5; len: 15; abundance: -; d_gene: -; v_gene: TRBV5-5; CDR3aa: CASSLRGESNQPQHF; CDR3nt: TGTGCCAGCAGCCTTCGGGGGGAGAGCAATCAGCCCCAGCATTTT
j_gene: TRBJ2-7; len: 10; abundance: -; d_gene: -; v_gene: TRBV6-1; CDR3aa: CASSGYEQYF; CDR3nt: TGTGCCAGCAGTGGTTACGAGCAGTACTTC
j_gene: TRBJ1-2; len: 13; abundance: -; d_gene: -; v_gene: TRBV7-2; CDR3aa: CASSLGQPYGYTF; CDR3nt: TGTGCCAGCAGCTTAGGTCAGCCCTATGGCTACACCTTC
j_gene: TRBJ1-1; len: 15; abundance: once; d_gene: TRBD1; v_gene: TRBV4-1; CDR3aa: CASNQPGTGERQAFF; CDR3nt: TGCGCCAGCAACCAACCCGGGACAGGGGAACGCCAAGCTTTCTTT
j_gene: TRBJ1-1; len: 14; abundance: -; d_gene: -; v_gene: TRBV6-5; CDR3aa: CASFLDGLNTEAFF; CDR3nt: TGTGCCAGCTTCTTGGACGGATTGAACACTGAAGCTTTCTTT
j_gene: TRBJ2-4; len: 15; abundance: -; d_gene: -; v_gene: TRBV23-1; CDR3aa: CASSQSRQAKNIQYF; CDR3nt: TGCGCCAGCAGTCAATCGCGACAGGCGAAAAACATTCAGTACTTC
j_gene: TRBJ2-2; len: 13; abundance: -; d_gene: -; v_gene: TRBV27; CDR3aa: CASSYRVFGELFF; CDR3nt: TGTGCCAGCAGTTATAGAGTCTTCGGGGAGCTGTTTTTT
j_gene: TRBJ1-2; len: 15; abundance: -; d_gene: -; v_gene: TRBV7-8; CDR3aa: CASSYTGTPSYGYTF; CDR3nt: TGTGCCAGCAGCTATACCGGGACCCCCTCTTATGGCTACACCTTC
j_gene: TRBJ1-2; len: 13; abundance: -; d_gene: -; v_gene: TRBV30; CDR3aa: CAFSPGRNYGYTF; CDR3nt: TGTGCCTTCTCTCCCGGGCGGAACTATGGCTACACCTTC
j_gene: TRBJ1-6; len: 14; abundance: -; d_gene: -; v_gene: TRBV28; CDR3aa: CASRPGNSLSPLHF; CDR3nt: TGTGCCAGCAGGCCGGGGAATTCTCTTTCACCCCTCCACTTT
j_gene: TRBJ2-2; len: 16; abundance: -; d_gene: TRBD1; v_gene: TRBV5-1; CDR3aa: CASSLVGGQETGELFF; CDR3nt: TGCGCCAGCAGCTTGGTTGGGGGACAGGAGACCGGGGAGCTGTTTTTT
j_gene: TRBJ1-1; len: 13; abundance: -; d_gene: TRBD1; v_gene: TRBV29-1; CDR3aa: CSVRGVMNTEAFF; CDR3nt: TGCAGCGTCAGGGGGGTCATGAACACTGAAGCTTTCTTT
j_gene: TRBJ2-2; len: 12; abundance: few; d_gene: -; v_gene: TRBV6-4; CDR3aa: CASSPNTGELFF; CDR3nt: TGTGCCAGCAGTCCTAACACCGGGGAGCTGTTTTTT
j_gene: TRBJ2-3; len: 17; abundance: -; d_gene: TRBD2; v_gene: TRBV5-1; CDR3aa: CASSSLLAGVGADTQYF; CDR3nt: TGCGCCAGCAGCTCGTTACTAGCGGGGGTTGGCGCAGATACGCAGTATTTT
j_gene: TRBJ2-7; len: 13; abundance: few; d_gene: -; v_gene: TRBV6-6; CDR3aa: CASSDPQGDEQYF; CDR3nt: TGTGCCAGCAGTGATCCACAGGGCGACGAGCAGTACTTC
j_gene: TRBJ2-3; len: 11; abundance: -; d_gene: -; v_gene: TRBV7-2; CDR3aa: CASSLFDTQYF; CDR3nt: TGTGCCAGCAGCTTATTTGATACGCAGTATTTT
j_gene: TRBJ1-2; len: 14; abundance: -; d_gene: TRBD1; v_gene: TRBV9; CDR3aa: CASSVGQRGWGYTF; CDR3nt: TGTGCCAGCAGCGTGGGACAGAGGGGATGGGGCTACACCTTC
j_gene: TRBJ1-3; len: 15; abundance: -; d_gene: -; v_gene: TRBV5-1; CDR3aa: CASSLGENSGNTIYF; CDR3nt: TGCGCCAGCAGCTTGGGGGAAAACTCTGGAAACACCATATATTTT
j_gene: TRBJ2-5; len: 15; abundance: -; d_gene: -; v_gene: TRBV5-1; CDR3aa: CASSLEEGPQETQYF; CDR3nt: TGCGCCAGCAGCTTGGAGGAGGGACCCCAAGAGACCCAGTACTTC
j_gene: TRBJ2-3; len: 16; abundance: once; d_gene: TRBD2; v_gene: TRBV6-4; CDR3aa: CASSDSTSGRADTQYF; CDR3nt: TGTGCCAGCAGTGACTCTACTAGCGGGAGGGCAGATACGCAGTATTTT
j_gene: TRBJ1-3; len: 15; abundance: once; d_gene: -; v_gene: TRBV15; CDR3aa: CATGPQRSSGNTIYF; CDR3nt: TGTGCCACCGGGCCGCAGCGGTCCTCTGGAAACACCATATATTTT
j_gene: TRBJ1-1; len: 14; abundance: -; d_gene: -; v_gene: TRBV7-2; CDR3aa: CASSSGGAGTEAFF; CDR3nt: TGTGCCAGCAGCTCCGGCGGCGCAGGCACTGAAGCTTTCTTT
j_gene: TRBJ1-4; len: 15; abundance: -; d_gene: -; v_gene: TRBV19; CDR3aa: CASSLHRGHRAKLFF; CDR3nt: TGTGCCAGTAGCCTCCATAGGGGTCACCGAGCGAAACTGTTTTTT
j_gene: TRBJ2-1; len: 14; abundance: -; d_gene: -; v_gene: TRBV18; CDR3aa: CASSPRQDKNEQFF; CDR3nt: TGTGCCAGCTCACCGCGACAGGATAAGAATGAGCAGTTCTTC
j_gene: TRBJ2-7; len: 18; abundance: -; d_gene: TRBD1; v_gene: TRBV6-1; CDR3aa: CASSDDRGIFDFPFEQYF; CDR3nt: TGTGCCAGCAGTGATGACAGGGGCATTTTCGATTTTCCGTTCGAGCAGTACTTC
j_gene: TRBJ1-1; len: 13; abundance: few; d_gene: -; v_gene: TRBV6-1; CDR3aa: CASTLTGGTEAFF; CDR3nt: TGTGCCAGTACCCTGACTGGGGGCACTGAAGCTTTCTTT
j_gene: TRBJ1-5; len: 15; abundance: -; d_gene: -; v_gene: TRBV19; CDR3aa: CASSIEGRGKQPQHF; CDR3nt: TGTGCCAGTAGTATAGAGGGGAGGGGTAAACAGCCCCAGCATTTT
j_gene: TRBJ2-7; len: 9; abundance: few; d_gene: -; v_gene: TRBV7-9; CDR3aa: CAVGGEQYF; CDR3nt: TGTGCCGTAGGGGGCGAGCAGTACTTC
j_gene: TRBJ1-2; len: 14; abundance: -; d_gene: TRBD1; v_gene: TRBV19; CDR3aa: CASDDRGSNYGYTF; CDR3nt: TGTGCCAGTGATGACAGGGGTTCTAACTATGGCTACACCTTC
j_gene: TRBJ2-2; len: 16; abundance: -; d_gene: TRBD2; v_gene: TRBV7-2; CDR3aa: CASSFWAGGPPGELFF; CDR3nt: TGTGCCAGCAGCTTTTGGGCGGGGGGGCCCCCCGGGGAGCTGTTTTTT
j_gene: TRBJ2-5; len: 13; abundance: -; d_gene: TRBD1; v_gene: TRBV7-3; CDR3aa: CASSPGGRETQYF; CDR3nt: TGTGCCAGCAGCCCAGGGGGCAGGGAGACCCAGTACTTC
j_gene: TRBJ2-2; len: 15; abundance: -; d_gene: -; v_gene: TRBV7-9; CDR3aa: CASSTRPENAGELFF; CDR3nt: TGTGCCAGCAGCACTAGGCCAGAGAACGCCGGGGAGCTGTTTTTT
j_gene: TRBJ2-2; len: 17; abundance: -; d_gene: TRBD2; v_gene: TRBV4-2; CDR3aa: CASSPEILAANTGELFF; CDR3nt: TGTGCCAGCAGCCCCGAGATACTAGCGGCAAACACCGGGGAGCTGTTTTTT
j_gene: TRBJ2-7; len: 15; abundance: -; d_gene: TRBD1; v_gene: TRBV18; CDR3aa: CASSPPTGDNYEQYF; CDR3nt: TGTGCCAGCTCACCGCCCACAGGGGACAACTACGAGCAGTACTTC
j_gene: TRBJ1-4; len: 16; abundance: -; d_gene: TRBD1; v_gene: TRBV5-4; CDR3aa: CASSVTGVDGNEKLFF; CDR3nt: TGTGCCAGCAGCGTTACAGGGGTGGATGGTAATGAAAAACTGTTTTTT